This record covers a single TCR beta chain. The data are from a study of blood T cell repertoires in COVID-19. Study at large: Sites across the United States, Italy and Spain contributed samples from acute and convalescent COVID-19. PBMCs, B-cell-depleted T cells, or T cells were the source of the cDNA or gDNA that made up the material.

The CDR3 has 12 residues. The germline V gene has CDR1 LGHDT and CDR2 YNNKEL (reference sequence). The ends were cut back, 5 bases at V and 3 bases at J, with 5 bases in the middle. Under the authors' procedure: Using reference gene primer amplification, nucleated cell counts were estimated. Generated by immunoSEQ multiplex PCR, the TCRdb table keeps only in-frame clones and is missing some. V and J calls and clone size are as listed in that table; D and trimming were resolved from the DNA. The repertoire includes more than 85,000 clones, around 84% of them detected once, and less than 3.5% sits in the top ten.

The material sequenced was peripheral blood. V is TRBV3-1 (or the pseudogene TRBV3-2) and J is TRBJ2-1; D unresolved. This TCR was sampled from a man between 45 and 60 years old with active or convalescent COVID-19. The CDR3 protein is CASSINYNEQFF. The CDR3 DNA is TGTGCCAGCAGCATTAACTACAATGAGCAGTTCTTC.